The text below deals with one TCR beta chain. Its antigen is not yet known. No much larger clone is present one base from it, and per-base qualities are unavailable. The CDR3 regions of human TCRbeta chains were analyzed by immunosequencing. In the source study's methods: Repertoire TCRs were matched against a reference library of SARS-CoV-2-specific TCRs generated with the MIRA antigen-specificity platform. Breadth was defined as the fraction of unique TCRs that were SARS-CoV-2-associated, and depth was defined as the fraction of total T cells that were SARS-CoV-2-associated. Each spike-specific TCR was assigned to its reactive spike region and to a CD4 or CD8 class using the MIRA data. Log10-transformed breadth and depth values were compared by one-way ANOVA with Sidak's multiple comparisons tests. In TCRdb, the immuneACCESS table is reduced to in-frame sequences with V and J assigned. These tables do not hold every clone; where another copy was compared, an unresolved V gene accounts for under half, and the others remain unexplained. V, J and clone size reflect that table, while D and trimming were determined from the DNA. In all, the sample holds roughly 120,000 clones, and 81% of those were seen once. The ten largest account for 4% to 5% of the sample.

The data were taken from a study of T cell responses to AZD1222 COVID-19 vaccine (dated by TCRdb to the early 2020s). Regarding the research as a whole: AZD1222 recipients with second doses at about 4 weeks or about 12 weeks were pooled, because spike-specific TCR depth and breadth did not differ between schedules. A total of roughly 240 trial participants underwent TCR sequencing, of whom some 210 received two doses of AZD1222 and about 25 received two doses of the MenACWY control vaccine. Enrollment into the trials was organized by age into subgroups of 18-55, 56-69 and 70-plus years, and those subgroups contained about 150, 27 and 61 TCR-sequenced participants, respectively.

Study-level results and caveats: Conclusions about previously exposed vaccinees are limited because only five to seven AZD1222 recipients were SARS-CoV-2 seropositive at baseline. Participants were mostly white British and included more females than males, and it was suggested by the authors that clonal diversity may have been underestimated. Nearly half of unique spike-specific TCRs reportedly recognized epitopes outside regions mutated in the B.1.351 and B.1.1.7 variants. No day 14 peak-response samples were available, so repertoires were characterized only after the peak T cell response. After two AZD1222 doses, spike-specific TCR breadth and depth were significantly higher than at day 0 and than in MenACWY recipients. The vaccine-associated CD4 TCRs covered the entire spike protein, and the dominant responses fell in regions 160-218 and 743-854. In the small 56-69-year group, the increase in depth fell short of significance, most likely because of low power.

Sequences MGHRA (CDR1) and YSYEKL (CDR2) are obtained from the germline V gene. The CDR3 runs 16 residues from the cysteine to the phenylalanine. Only CDR3 DNA remains: 48 bases, in frame from the first base. Cut back by 7 bases and 2 bases, the V and J ends lie 19 bases apart. What the time point label conveys for this sample: baseline before first vaccination. The vaccinee samples were drawn from two UK trials, COV001 and COV002, one of which was a single-blind randomized controlled phase 2/3 trial testing AZD1222 (ChAdOx1 nCoV-19) in healthy adults. For TCRbeta chain sequencing, PBMC samples were collected from trial participants at day 0 and at day 28 after the second dose.

This receptor chain uses TRBV4-1 and TRBJ2-3, with a tentative D gene TRBD1 over 6 matching bases. Sequences were derived from peripheral blood, sampled on day 0 of AZD1222 vaccination. The sequence came from an adult in good health. The nucleotide sequence is given as TGCGCCAGCAAACCGGGGCCCACAGGGATCACAGATACGCAGTATTTT. It translates to CASKPGPTGITDTQYF.